Listed below are T cell receptor beta chains from one sample, sequenced in a study of T-cell reconstitution after alpha-beta-depleted transplantation in children. Each CDR3 protein gets one entry after TCRdb re-called the PCR reads with MiXCR. The sample has fewer than 1 million distinct CDR3 sequences, approximately 15% seen once. The material sequenced was PBMCs, mostly from graft donor cells, taken 360 days after TCRalphabeta/CD19-depleted stem cell transplant. The receptors shown here come from a male patient between 10 and 17 years old who had a stem cell transplant for acute lymphoblastic leukemia, so the T cells may come from the graft donor. Both conserved end residues are part of each CDR3. Fields, in order: CDR3 length, V gene, J gene, CDR3 protein.

16	TRBV10-1	TRBJ2-2	CASSDLTSGNTGELFF
12	TRBV12-3/TRBV12-4	TRBJ2-7	CASRWGTNEQYF
16	TRBV5-1	TRBJ2-2	CASSLTSGVNTGELFF
15	TRBV12-3/TRBV12-4	TRBJ1-5	CASSPEGTGNQPQHF
15	TRBV9	TRBJ2-6	CASSVPGSGANVLTF
14	TRBV12-3/TRBV12-4	TRBJ2-7	CASTITGWPYEQYF
15	TRBV6-1	TRBJ2-1	CASSLASGNYNEQFF
17	TRBV24-1	TRBJ2-1	CATSDSKGAGSYNEQFF
13	TRBV20-1	TRBJ2-7	CSARGDRGYEQYF
17	TRBV5-1	TRBJ1-3	CASSLSGTGGSGNTIYF
15	TRBV5-6	TRBJ2-2	CASSSGLLNTGELFF
16	TRBV6-5	TRBJ2-3	CASSFIREGRADTQYF
16	TRBV7-3	TRBJ2-5	CASSASTGLDGETQYF
15	TRBV15	TRBJ1-4	CATSRGSRDNEKLFF
13	TRBV5-1	TRBJ2-2	CASSETNTGELFF
17	TRBV5-5	TRBJ2-6	CASSHGTGDSGANVLTF
14	TRBV25-1	TRBJ2-5	CASSEILGKETQYF
13	TRBV7-9	TRBJ2-7	CASSVRLEPEQYF
17	TRBV7-8	TRBJ1-5	CASSLAVSLYSNQPQHF
19	TRBV4-1	TRBJ2-2	CASSQGALAGEKGFGELFF
18	TRBV7-6	TRBJ2-7	CASSLKVGQPHSSYEQYF
16	TRBV20-1	TRBJ2-7	CSARDWLAGSSYEQYF
13	TRBV3-1	TRBJ2-7	CASSPSVIDEQYF
15	TRBV7-6	TRBJ2-2	CASSHGQGSTGELFF